Given below is one TCR beta chain in context. Antigen: not known. Reverse transcription of roughly 0.45 to 1 ug RNA was carried out with random hexamers. A single record per CDR3 protein comes from TCRdb applying MiXCR to the immunoSEQ multiplex PCR reads. Among about 200,000 distinct CDR3 sequences listed, approximately 90% were seen once. The sample is drawn from a study of CD8 T cells in Susac syndrome. Findings and caveats of the study: By the study's own acknowledgment, its TCR sequencing and HLA analysis included relatively few individuals.

This CDR3 region has 16 residues. Germline V gene sequence: CDR1 SGHRS, CDR2 YFSETQ. Trimming at V came to 2 bases and at J to 8 bases, leaving 5 bases not matched to a gene. The receptor was derived from a human donor with multiple sclerosis. Sequencing was carried out using CD8+ T cells from PBMCs. The gene calls are TRBV5-1 and TRBJ2-1; 15 bases align to TRBD2. In DNA, the CDR3 is TGCGCCAGCAGCTTCGACGGACTAGCGGGAGGGGATGAGCAGTTCTTC. It encodes CASSFDGLAGGDEQFF.